One T cell receptor beta chain is described in this entry. Only in-frame clones appear in the TCRdb table, and some are missing; sequencing was by immunoSEQ multiplex PCR. This table has more than 80,000 clones, roughly four fifths appearing once. This specimen comes from a study of blood T cell repertoires in COVID-19. Study-level background: Sample material is recorded as cDNA or gDNA derived from T cells, B-cell-depleted T cells, or PBMCs.

With 3 bases clipped from V and 2 bases from J, the junction kept 3 bases outside the gene matches. Germline V lookup: CDR1 SGHRS, CDR2 YFSETQ. The CDR3 runs to 14 residues. This rearrangement joins TRBV5-1 to TRBJ1-2; 8 bases match TRBD1. This TCR derives from a woman in her sixties or seventies with acute or convalescent COVID-19. Sample: peripheral blood. CDR3 bases: TGCGCCAGCAGCTCGGGACAGGAGAACTATGGCTACACCTTC. Residues: CASSSGQENYGYTF. The full variable domain, its missing parts supplied by reference TRBV5-1 and TRBJ1-2, is KAGVTQTPRYLIKTRGQQVTLSCSPISGHRSVSWYQQTPGQGLQFLFEYFSETQRNKGNFPGRFSGRQFSNSRSEMNVSTLELGDSALYLCASSSGQENYGYTFGSGTRLTVV.